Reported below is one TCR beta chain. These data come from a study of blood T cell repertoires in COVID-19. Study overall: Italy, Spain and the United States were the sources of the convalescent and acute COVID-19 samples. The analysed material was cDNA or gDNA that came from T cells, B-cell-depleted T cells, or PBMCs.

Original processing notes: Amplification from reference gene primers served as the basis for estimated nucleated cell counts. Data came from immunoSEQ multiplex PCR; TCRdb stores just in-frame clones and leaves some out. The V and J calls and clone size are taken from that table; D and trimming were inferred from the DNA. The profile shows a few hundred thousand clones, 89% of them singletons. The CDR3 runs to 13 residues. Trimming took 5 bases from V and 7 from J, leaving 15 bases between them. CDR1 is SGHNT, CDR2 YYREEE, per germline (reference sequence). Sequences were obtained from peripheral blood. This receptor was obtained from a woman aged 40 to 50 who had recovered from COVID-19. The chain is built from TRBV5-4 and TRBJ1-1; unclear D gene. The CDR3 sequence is CASSYRLGGEAFF. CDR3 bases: TGTGCCAGCAGTTACCGGCTAGGCGGTGAAGCTTTCTTT.